This T cell receptor (beta chain) stems from a study of T-cell memory formation after mild COVID-19. Study as a whole: In these data, TCR clusters were largely donor specific. Regarding the study as a whole: CD4+ clones that contracted lay mainly in CM and EM; CD8+ ones lay in EMRA. There were some responding clones in pre-infection memory, which suggested that cross-reactive memory had joined. CD4+ bias marked clones expanding day 15 to 37, unlike balanced contracting clones.

CDR1 and CDR2 (germline): MNHEY, SVGEGT. The CDR3 spans 15 residues. V lost 5 bases and J lost 5, with 18 bases in between. TCRdb re-derived calls from the 5' RACE reads in MiXCR, one entry per CDR3 protein. The sample consists of 470,000 or so distinct CDR3 sequences, 15% to 20% of them appearing once. With regard to this clonotype: No antigen is known for it.

The receptor comes from an adult woman who had mild COVID-19 (a few samples of this study predate the infection). Cell type and time point are not known. Sequenced: PBMCs or a T cell subset sorted from them (not recorded which). The chain is built from TRBV6-2 or TRBV6-3 and TRBJ1-1, with D possibly matching TRBD1 (6 bases). CDR3: CASSPRGMVWTEAFF. The CDR3 DNA reads as TGTGCCAGCAGTCCTAGGGGGATGGTTTGGACTGAAGCTTTCTTT.